Following are 10 T cell receptor beta chains from one sample sequenced in a study of blood T cell repertoires in COVID-19. The repertoire was sequenced with immunoSEQ multiplex PCR; TCRdb's copy has only in-frame clones and lacks some. This sample has fewer than 350,000 clones, with approximately 91% found just once. Sequenced material: PBMCs or T cells enriched from blood (not recorded which). The receptors stem from a woman in her thirties who had recovered from COVID-19.

V usage is TRBV7-9 and J usage is TRBJ1-1; D not certain. CDR1 and CDR2 from the germline V gene are SEHNR and FQNEAQ (reference sequence). V was shortened by 1 base and J by 1 base, with 7 bases between the two germline ends. The length of the CDR3 is 14 residues. In DNA, the CDR3 is TGTGCCAGCAGCTTAGTAGTAACGAACACTGAAGCTTTCTTT. Translated, it gives CASSLVVTNTEAFF. Drawing the rest from reference TRBV7-9 and TRBJ1-1, the complete variable domain is DTGVSQNPRHKITKRGQNVTFRCDPISEHNRLYWYRQTLGQGPEFLTYFQNEAQLEKSRLLSDRFSAERPKGSFSTLEIQRTEQGDSAMYLCASSLVVTNTEAFFGQGTRLTVV.

V gene TRBV5-4 combines with J gene TRBJ2-2, with TRBD1 identical over 8 bases. J lost 1 base, V lost 6 bases, and 5 bases had no gene match. The CDR3 contains 15 residues. Germline V gene lookup returns CDR1 SGHNT and CDR2 YYREEE (reference sequence). The CDR3 DNA follows: TGTGCCAGCACCCCGGACAGGGTGAACACCGGGGAGCTGTTTTTT. This gives the protein CASTPDRVNTGELFF.

This CDR3 reads CASRQTGAGNTIYF. In DNA, the CDR3 is TGTGCCAGCAGACAGACAGGGGCTGGAAACACCATATATTTT. This chain connects TRBV2 to TRBJ1-3; 8 nucleotides match TRBD1. CDR1 is SNHLY, CDR2 FYNNEI, per germline. This CDR3 has 14 residues. Trimming took 6 bases from V and 2 from J; bases not matched to a gene: 3.

The chain has TRBV27 and TRBJ2-1; D not resolved. The germline V gene has CDR1 MNHEY and CDR2 SMNVEV (reference sequence). Between the trimmed V and J ends, which lost 0 bases and 6 bases, there was a span of 6 bases. CDR3 length: 13 residues. CDR3 in DNA: TGTGCCAGCAGTTTATCCCCATCCAATGAGCAGTTCTTC. Translation: CASSLSPSNEQFF.

This chain uses TRBV28 with TRBJ1-1; D remains ambiguous. Trimming took off 6 bases at V and 6 bases at J, with 11 bases between the two ends. Germline loops: CDR1 MDHEN, CDR2 SYDVKM. The CDR3 totals 12 residues. CDR3 loop: CASRFNGAEAFF. The CDR3 nucleotides are TGTGCCAGCAGATTTAACGGGGCTGAAGCTTTCTTT. The whole variable domain, remainder taken from reference TRBV28 and TRBJ1-1, is DVKVTQSSRYLVKRTGEKVFLECVQDMDHENMFWYRQDPGLGLRLIYFSYDVKMKEKGDIPEGYSVSREKKERFSLILESASTNQTSMYLCASRFNGAEAFFGQGTRLTVV.

The chain joins TRBV12-3 or TRBV12-4 to TRBJ1-2, with 8 bases lining up with TRBD1. V lost 5 bases and J lost 7; bases outside the gene matches: 6. CDR3 length equals 13 residues. CDR3 sequence reads: CASSQTGVLGYTF. The CDR3 nucleotides are TGTGCCAGCAGTCAGACAGGGGTCCTTGGCTACACCTTC.

The V and J genes are TRBV2 and TRBJ2-1, with a possible D match to TRBD1 (5 bases). Germline assignment: CDR1 SNHLY and CDR2 FYNNEI. V was pared by 10 bases and J by 4 bases, with 17 bases between. This CDR3 is 14 amino acids long. The CDR3 reads CATQRQSLYNEQFF. The CDR3 DNA sequence: TGTGCCACCCAACGACAGTCCCTTTACAATGAGCAGTTCTTC.

V usage is TRBV7-9 and J usage is TRBJ2-7; 15 nucleotides match TRBD2. V was clipped by 4 bases and J by 1 base; unmatched bases: 8. Germline values: CDR1 SEHNR, CDR2 FQNEAQ (reference sequence). The CDR3 loop spans 18 amino acids. CDR3 nucleotide sequence: TGTGCCAGCAGCTCCGGACTAGCGGGAGGGCTAGTATCCTACGAGCAGTACTTC. It specifies CASSSGLAGGLVSYEQYF.

The V and J genes are TRBV5-1 and TRBJ1-6, with D possibly being TRBD1 (6 bases). From germline, CDR1 is SGHRS and CDR2 YFSETQ. This CDR3 contains 15 residues. Deletions cut 0 bases from V and 10 bases from J, with 14 bases between. The DNA of the CDR3 is TGCGCCAGCAGCTTGGTTACAGGGAGAAGCTCACCCCTCCACTTT. Translating it yields CASSLVTGRSSPLHF.

This chain joins TRBV9 and TRBJ2-3; possibly TRBD2 for D (7 bases). CDR1 and CDR2 (germline): SGDLS, YYNGEE. This CDR3 has 13 residues. Trimming shortened V by 4 bases and J by 8 bases, and 14 bases separated the two germline ends. The CDR3 sequence is CASSQKGGVTQYF. In DNA form, the CDR3 reads TGTGCCAGCAGCCAAAAGGGGGGGGTTACGCAGTATTTT. The full variable domain, in which reference TRBV9 and TRBJ2-3 provide the parts outside the CDR3, is DSGVTQTPKHLITATGQRVTLRCSPRSGDLSVYWYQQSLDQGLQFLIQYYNGEERAKGNILERFSAQQFPDLHSELNLSSLELGDSALYFCASSQKGGVTQYFGPGTRLTVL.